A single sample is the source of the 18 T cell receptor beta chains below, sequenced in a study of control samples from healthy donors and cancer patients. Clones were sequenced by immunoSEQ multiplex PCR, and TCRdb holds only the in-frame ones, with some missing. The repertoire includes 110,000 to 150,000 clones, around 86% of them detected once, and less than 5.5% sits in the top ten. The specimen was blood. The source of these receptors is a man aged 25-45 years in good health.

The V and J genes are TRBV7-9 and TRBJ2-3; 13 positions agree with TRBD2. Germline assignment: CDR1 SEHNR and CDR2 FQNEAQ (reference sequence). V lost 4 bases, J lost 4 bases, and 2 bases stayed unmatched. The CDR3 is 15 amino acids. Here the CDR3 DNA reads TGTGCCAGCAGCTCGGGACTAGCGGGACCAGATACGCAGTATTTT. Protein: CASSSGLAGPDTQYF.

The chain links TRBV6-5 to TRBJ1-1; D gene unclear. V was pared by 6 bases and J by 6 bases, with 14 bases between. Germline V CDR1 and CDR2: MNHEY, SVGAGI. The CDR3 contains 13 residues. The CDR3: CASRAGGQAEAFF. In DNA form, the CDR3 reads TGTGCCAGCAGGGCCGGTGGGCAGGCTGAAGCTTTCTTT.

The CDR3 here is CAISEHGQRVGYTF. For the CDR3, the DNA is TGTGCCATCAGTGAACACGGACAGCGGGTTGGCTACACCTTC. This chain joins TRBV10-3 and TRBJ1-2, with D perhaps TRBD1 (6 bases). Germline CDR1 ENHRY, CDR2 SYGVKD. Trimming removed 3 bases from V and 7 bases from J, with 15 bases in between. CDR3 length: 14 residues.

The genes are TRBV5-1 and TRBJ2-3, with 9 bases matching TRBD2. J gave up 5 bases and V 7 bases, and 14 bases lay outside the gene matches. Germline values: CDR1 SGHRS, CDR2 YFSETQ. This CDR3 spans 16 amino acids. Written as DNA, the CDR3 is TGCGCCAGCTCTAAATCCGGGCGGGGGGGAGGAGATACGCAGTATTTT. Amino acids: CASSKSGRGGGDTQYF.

The chain joins TRBV11-2 to TRBJ2-7, with D tentatively TRBD2 (6 bases). CDR1 SGHAT and CDR2 FQNNGV come from the germline V gene. The CDR3 has 19 amino acids. V lost 5 bases and J 4 bases, leaving 30 bases between the germline ends. The CDR3 loop is CASSNIANYSRLDVYEQYF. CDR3 in DNA: TGTGCCAGCAGCAATATAGCTAACTATTCGAGACTAGATGTTTACGAGCAGTACTTC.

Worth noting for this clone: The junction differs from germline at one of its ends, possibly a read error. J is TRBJ2-7 and V is TRBV2, with 8 bases lining up with TRBD1. The CDR3 consists of 10 residues. CDR1 and CDR2 (germline): SNHLY, FYNNEI. This chain's CDR3 is CASSERTGFF. The DNA for the CDR3 is TGTGCCAGCAGTGAGAGGACAGGGTTCTTC.

V gene TRBV6-5 combines with J gene TRBJ1-5, with 8 bases identical to TRBD1. Trimming cost V 7 bases and J 2 bases; bases outside gene matches: 4. The germline CDR1 and CDR2 sequences are MNHEY and SVGAGI. CDR3 size: 14 residues. Here the CDR3 reads CASTPGQGNQPQHF. The CDR3 bases are TGTGCCAGCACCCCGGGACAGGGCAATCAGCCCCAGCATTTT.

The genes are TRBV30 and TRBJ2-1; TRBD2 might be the D (6 bases). The ends were cut back, 7 bases at V and 7 bases at J, with 35 bases in the middle. The CDR3 runs 19 residues. Germline-derived CDR1 and CDR2 are GTSNPN and SVGIG (reference sequence). CDR3 protein: CALKPPTEPSEVGENEQFF. In DNA, the CDR3 is TGTGCCTTAAAGCCTCCGACGGAGCCTAGCGAGGTTGGTGAAAATGAGCAGTTCTTC.

The genes are TRBV14 and TRBJ2-1, with D unclear. CDR3 size: 16 residues. Trimming took 4 bases from V and 2 from J, leaving 15 bases between them. Germline CDR1 is SGHDN and CDR2 is FVKESK. The CDR3: CASSPLLLQPYNEQFF. CDR3 nucleotides: TGTGCCAGCAGCCCCCTTTTATTGCAACCCTACAATGAGCAGTTCTTC.

This chain links TRBV5-1 with TRBJ2-1; 8 positions agree with TRBD2. CDR1 is SGHRS, CDR2 YFSETQ, per germline. The V gene end was trimmed by 0 bases and the J gene end by 4 bases; junction bases not matched to a gene: 6. This CDR3 has 16 amino acids. CDR3 DNA: TGCGCCAGCAGCTTGGATCCGGGACTAGTATACAATGAGCAGTTCTTC. Amino acids: CASSLDPGLVYNEQFF. Based on the CDR3 plus reference TRBV5-1 and TRBJ2-1, the full variable domain is KAGVTQTPRYLIKTRGQQVTLSCSPISGHRSVSWYQQTPGQGLQFLFEYFSETQRNKGNFPGRFSGRQFSNSRSEMNVSTLELGDSALYLCASSLDPGLVYNEQFFGPGTRLTVL.

The V and J genes are TRBV14 and TRBJ2-7; 8 bases are a match to TRBD1. The CDR3 extends over 16 amino acids. CDR1 is SGHDN and CDR2 is FVKESK in the germline V gene. The V gene end was trimmed by 0 bases and the J gene end by 3 bases; junction bases not matched to a gene: 7. DNA of the CDR3: TGTGCCAGCAGCCAAGATCACAGGGGGGAGGACTACGAGCAGTACTTC. This gives the protein CASSQDHRGEDYEQYF.

The chain couples TRBV18 to TRBJ1-1; tentative D call: TRBD1 (5 bases). Germline assignment: CDR1 KGHSH and CDR2 LQKENI. The CDR3 extends over 13 amino acids. The V gene lost 8 bases and the J gene lost 5 bases, with 15 bases spanning the gap. The CDR3 DNA follows: TGTGCCAGCCTAAGCTCAGGGTGGACTGAAGCTTTCTTT. Translated: CASLSSGWTEAFF.

As concerns this clone: Other DNA sequences in this specimen translate into the identical CDR3. J is TRBJ2-7 and V is TRBV5-6; D is unresolved. Looked up from germline, CDR1 is SGHDT and CDR2 is YYEEEE. The germline V and J ends were trimmed by 0 bases and 3 bases, with 4 bases remaining between them. The CDR3 covers 12 residues. The CDR3 spells CASSLGGYEQYF. The CDR3 DNA reads TGTGCCAGCAGCTTGGGTGGCTACGAGCAGTACTTC. Drawing the rest from reference TRBV5-6 and TRBJ2-7, the complete variable domain is DAGVTQSPTHLIKTRGQQVTLRCSPKSGHDTVSWYQQALGQGPQFIFQYYEEEERQRGNFPDRFSGHQFPNYSSELNVNALLLGDSALYLCASSLGGYEQYFGPGTRLTVT.

This chain uses TRBV5-1 with TRBJ1-1; 7 bases are a match to TRBD1. Germline CDR1 reads SGHRS; CDR2 reads YFSETQ. CDR3 size: 13 residues. Unmatched junction bases numbered 6, after V lost 4 bases and J lost 6 bases. CDR3 sequence (DNA): TGCGCCAGCAGCGCACAGGGGAGAGCTGAAGCTTTCTTT. It translates to CASSAQGRAEAFF. Drawing the rest from reference TRBV5-1 and TRBJ1-1, the complete variable domain is KAGVTQTPRYLIKTRGQQVTLSCSPISGHRSVSWYQQTPGQGLQFLFEYFSETQRNKGNFPGRFSGRQFSNSRSEMNVSTLELGDSALYLCASSAQGRAEAFFGQGTRLTVV.

Only a few counts were recorded for this clone. The chain carries TRBV19 and TRBJ2-6, with 11 bases fitting TRBD1. The CDR3 is 16 amino acids. Trimming at V came to 6 bases and at J to 1 base, leaving 2 bases not matched to a gene. Germline V gene sequence: CDR1 LNHDA, CDR2 SQIVND (reference sequence). CDR3 sequence (DNA): TGTGCCAGTAGGGGACAGGGGGGTTCTGGGGCCAACGTCCTGACTTTC. Amino acid sequence: CASRGQGGSGANVLTF. The full variable domain, with the rest looked up from reference TRBV19 and TRBJ2-6, is DGGITQSPKYLFRKEGQNVTLSCEQNLNHDAMYWYRQDPGQGLRLIYYSQIVNDFQKGDIAEGYSVSREKKESFPLTVTSAQKNPTAFYLCASRGQGGSGANVLTFGAGSRLTVL.

V and J are TRBV7-2 and TRBJ2-2; TRBD2 matches at 7 bases. The junction had 13 bases not matched to a gene; V was cut back by 5 bases and J by 4 bases. Germline CDR1 reads SGHTA; CDR2 reads FQGNSA. CDR3 length equals 17 residues. The CDR3 DNA follows: TGTGCCAGCAGCCCTGGGCCAGCGGGGTGGAGCACCGGGGAGCTGTTTTTT. Its protein is CASSPGPAGWSTGELFF. Variable domain in full (rest from reference TRBV7-2 and TRBJ2-2): GAGVSQSPSNKVTEKGKDVELRCDPISGHTALYWYRQSLGQGLEFLIYFQGNSAPDKSGLPSDRFSAERTGGSVSTLTIQRTQQEDSAVYLCASSPGPAGWSTGELFFGEGSRLTVL.

The V call is TRBV19, the J call TRBJ2-7; 7 bases align to TRBD1. This CDR3 comprises 13 residues. J was trimmed by 6 bases and V by 5 bases; bases with no gene match: 7. Germline V gene data show CDR1 as LNHDA and CDR2 as SQIVND (reference sequence). CDR3 in amino acids: CASSPDRAGEQYF. In nucleotides, the CDR3 is TGTGCCAGTAGTCCCGACAGGGCCGGCGAGCAGTACTTC.

V usage is TRBV11-1 and J usage is TRBJ2-7; D is undetermined. In germline, CDR1 is SGHAT, CDR2 FQDESV (reference sequence). Trimming stripped 1 base from V and 13 bases from J, with 20 bases between. CDR3 length: 14 amino acids. This chain's CDR3 is CASSLVSATLPLYF. The CDR3 DNA sequence: TGTGCCAGCAGCTTAGTGAGCGCGACATTACCCTTATACTTC.